This T cell receptor (beta chain) originates from a study of T cell responses to AZD1222 COVID-19 vaccine. The table came from immunoSEQ multiplex PCR; TCRdb's copy has only in-frame clones and leaves some out. The data show over 150,000 clones, with over 85% seen just once and 15% to 20% held by the top ten. As to this clone: Antigen specificity is unknown.

Findings and caveats of the study: Regions 160-218 and 743-854 dominated among vaccine-associated CD4 TCRs spanning spike. The donors showed a predominance of white British ancestry and of females, with possible underestimation of clonal diversity. Close to half of spike-specific TCRs reportedly recognize unmutated variant regions. Repertoires were obtained only post-peak T cell response.

The material was peripheral blood, obtained on day 0 of AZD1222 vaccination. This TCR came from an adult in good health.

Here the CDR3 DNA reads TGTGCCAGCAGATTAACAGGGGTAGCTAACTATGGCTACACCTTC. Translating gives CASRLTGVANYGYTF. This chain connects TRBV28 to TRBJ1-2; 7 nucleotides match TRBD1. The CDR3 sequence is 15 residues long. The V segment lost 6 bases and the J segment 0 bases; nucleotides outside the gene matches: 7. Germline V gene lookup returns CDR1 MDHEN and CDR2 SYDVKM.